The clone carrying this T cell receptor (beta chain) was counted only a few times. As yet, its antigen is unknown. Clones were read by immunoSEQ multiplex PCR, and TCRdb kept only the in-frame ones, dropping some. The table has approximately 84,000 clones, roughly four fifths seen once; the top ten hold approximately 5%. The entry originates in a study of a mutant IDH1 vaccine in newly diagnosed glioma. Study summary: The sex distribution of treated patients was about 62% male and roughly 40% female, with a mean age of roughly 40 years. Weeks 35 and 47 hosted visits V12 and V13, respectively. Whole-study results and caveats: Of the patients, 93.3% had vaccine-induced immune responses.

This CDR3 contains 13 residues. The V end lost 2 bases, the J end lost 4 bases, and 8 bases lay between the germline ends. Per the germline V gene, CDR1 is SGHNT and CDR2 is YENEEA. Time point of the sample: week 47, end of study. It was 300 ug of mutant IDH1 20-mer peptide that made up each vaccine dose, given with topical imiquimod. The sequencing used PBMCs, collected from a glioma patient whose treatment included an IDH1 peptide vaccine. The rearrangement uses TRBV11-3 and TRBJ1-2; D is uncertain. This receptor was identified in a man aged 40-55 years with glioma. CDR3 amino acids: CASSLFRVYGYTF. The CDR3 DNA is TGTGCCAGCAGCTTATTCCGAGTCTATGGCTACACCTTC.